This T cell receptor (beta chain) stems from a study of shared clonotypes between healthy human individuals. CDR1 and CDR2 from the germline V gene are SQVTM and ANQGSEA. V lost 7 bases, J lost 4 bases, and 14 bases lay in between. This CDR3 comprises 13 residues. As to this clone: Its cognate antigen is unknown.

CD45RO-negative, CCR7-positively selected cells formed the naive CD8 fraction, excluding terminally differentiated effector memory CD45RA+ cells. Free of recent acute infections or vaccinations, the donors were healthy HIV-negative adults. Overall study findings and caveats: Rarefaction exposed incomplete sorted-subset sequencing despite large depth.

Methods used by the authors: Filtering differed for immunoSEQ, which gave only junction sequences without quality scores. The repertoire was sequenced with immunoSEQ multiplex PCR; TCRdb's copy has only in-frame clones and lacks some. The V and J calls and clone size come from that table; D and trimming were worked out from the DNA. The repertoire holds around 1.9 million clones, around 93% seen once, with around 1.7% in the top ten. The chain employs TRBV29-1 and TRBJ2-1, with D maybe TRBD2 (6 bases). Sequencing was done on a sample of naive CD8+ T cells from PBMCs. This sequence was found in a young man in good health. Some clones in this sample may be carry-over from other donors' samples. The CDR3 nucleotides read TGCAGCGCCCATGGGGGGAATTACAATGAGCAGTTCTTC. It translates to CSAHGGNYNEQFF.